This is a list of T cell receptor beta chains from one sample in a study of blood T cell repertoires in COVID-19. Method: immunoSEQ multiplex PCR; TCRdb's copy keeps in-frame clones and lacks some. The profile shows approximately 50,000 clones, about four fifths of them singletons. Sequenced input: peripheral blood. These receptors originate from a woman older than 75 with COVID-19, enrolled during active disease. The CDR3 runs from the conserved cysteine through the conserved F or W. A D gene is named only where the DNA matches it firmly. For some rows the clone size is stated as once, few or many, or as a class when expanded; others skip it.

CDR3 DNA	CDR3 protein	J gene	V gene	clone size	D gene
TGTGCCAGCACTTCCCACTTCGAGCAGTACTTC	CASTSHFEQYF	TRBJ2-7	TRBV6-5	NA	NA
TGCAGCGTTGTTAGGGGTTTCAACACTGAAGCTTTCTTT	CSVVRGFNTEAFF	TRBJ1-1	TRBV29-1	NA	NA
TGCAGCGCCACTTCTGCGGGAGGCTACAATGAGCAGTTCTTC	CSATSAGGYNEQFF	TRBJ2-1	TRBV29-1	NA	TRBD2
TGTGCCAGCAGCCGGACAGGGGTCGGGGAGCAGTACTTC	CASSRTGVGEQYF	TRBJ2-7	TRBV3-1/TRBV3-2	NA	TRBD1
TGTGCCAGCCGACTTCTAGCGAGCACCGGGGAGCTGTTTTTT	CASRLLASTGELFF	TRBJ2-2	TRBV9	NA	NA
TGTGCCAGCAGACTCCGGGGAGCGGCCACCGGGGAGCTGTTTTTT	CASRLRGAATGELFF	TRBJ2-2	TRBV5-6	NA	NA
TGTGCCAGTAGTAAGACAGGGTTGAACACTGAAGCTTTCTTT	CASSKTGLNTEAFF	TRBJ1-1	TRBV19	NA	TRBD1
TGTGCCAGCAGCCAAGACCAACTACCGAGTGAGCAGTTCTTC	CASSQDQLPSEQFF	TRBJ2-1	TRBV3-1/TRBV3-2	once	NA
TGTGCCACCCGCCCAGACAGGGTGGCTCAGCCCCAGCATTTT	CATRPDRVAQPQHF	TRBJ1-5	TRBV19	NA	TRBD1
TGCAGCGTTGGACGGTACGGGACTGAAGCTTTCTTT	CSVGRYGTEAFF	TRBJ1-1	TRBV29-1	few	NA
TGTGCCAGCAACAGGGGCCCCGGGCAGCCCCAGCATTTT	CASNRGPGQPQHF	TRBJ1-5	TRBV7-8	NA	TRBD1
TGCAGCAGAACGGCGGGTGAAGCTTTCTTT	CSRTAGEAFF	TRBJ1-1	TRBV20-1	NA	NA
TGTGCCAGCAATAATCATATGTCGGACAGGGGGCGAGCCCGCAATCAGCCCCAGCATTTT	CASNNHMSDRGRARNQPQHF	TRBJ1-5	TRBV28	NA	TRBD1
TGTGCCAGCAGCTTCTCGGGGGCAGATACGCAGTATTTT	CASSFSGADTQYF	TRBJ2-3	TRBV9	NA	NA
TGTGCCAGCAGTGAAATGGGGACTATTAACAATGAGCAGTTCTTC	CASSEMGTINNEQFF	TRBJ2-1	TRBV25-1	NA	TRBD2
TGTGCCAGCAGTGACACCAGAACAGGGTTACGTGGCTACACCTTC	CASSDTRTGLRGYTF	TRBJ1-2	TRBV25-1	NA	NA
TGTGCCAGCAGTTACGCCACCCAGGGGGGCTACACCTTC	CASSYATQGGYTF	TRBJ1-2	TRBV6-5	once	NA
TGTGCCAGCAGCAAAAGGGGGAACCGGACAGGGTTTTCCTACGAGCAGTACTTC	CASSKRGNRTGFSYEQYF	TRBJ2-7	TRBV21-1	NA	NA
TGTGCCAGCAGTCCCTCCGGCAGGGGAGAAGCTTTCTTT	CASSPSGRGEAFF	TRBJ1-1	TRBV25-1	NA	NA
TGTGCCACCAGCAGACCCCCTCCGGGTCGACAGGGCTCCGAGCAGTACTTC	CATSRPPPGRQGSEQYF	TRBJ2-7	TRBV15	NA	TRBD1